This T cell receptor (beta chain) appears in the sequencing data of a study of spatial heterogeneity in lung cancer. TCRdb reprocessed the 5' RACE reads with MiXCR, giving one entry per CDR3 protein. Of 10,000 or so distinct CDR3 sequences in the sample, roughly 6% were seen once. The CDR3 covers 15 residues. V lost 0 bases to trimming and J lost 8 bases, with 11 bases between them. The germline gives CDR1 SGHTA, CDR2 FQGNSA. Specified time point: sample taken at primary tumor resection. No cells were sorted before sequencing. The whole RNA sequenced was extracted from tumor, nontumor lung or frozen PBMC. The donor population consisted of over 55 patients with untreated, early-stage non-small cell lung cancer.

The J gene is TRBJ1-6, the V gene TRBV7-2, with D maybe TRBD1 (5 bases). The clonotype was recovered from a male donor with early-stage non-small cell lung cancer. Sample: PBMCs, taken at surgery. CDR3 in DNA: TGTGCCAGCAGCTTAGCTGGGATAGGGGATTCACCCCTCCACTTT. Translating it yields CASSLAGIGDSPLHF.